This entry lists 3 T cell receptor beta chains sequenced from one sample in a study of graft-versus-host responses after intestinal transplantation. Assay used: immunoSEQ multiplex PCR; TCRdb lists only in-frame clones, some missing. The data show some 130,000 clones, about 95% seen once. Their antigens are not known. The sequencing here drew on unstimulated CD8+ T cells sorted from spleen or lymph node cells, taken before intestinal transplant. The receptors were sampled from a human donor who received an intestinal transplant.

The chain couples TRBV13 to TRBJ2-2; D unresolved. Trimming left V 2 bases short and J 1 base short, with 5 bases between. Germline loops: CDR1 PRHDT, CDR2 FYEKMQ (reference sequence). The CDR3 contains 14 residues. The CDR3 coding sequence is TGTGCCAGCAGCTTAAAAGGGAACACCGGGGAGCTGTTTTTT. Translated, it gives CASSLKGNTGELFF.

The chain is built from TRBV28 and TRBJ1-3; D not resolved. The CDR3 covers 16 residues. The V and J ends lost 5 bases and 0 bases respectively, with 14 bases between them. Per germline, CDR1 MDHEN and CDR2 SYDVKM. The CDR3 loop reads CASSPPLSFSGNTIYF. CDR3 nucleotide sequence: TGTGCCAGCAGTCCACCATTGTCCTTCTCTGGAAACACCATATATTTT.

The chain employs TRBV6-1 and TRBJ1-5, with 8 nucleotides matching TRBD1. CDR1 and CDR2 from the germline V gene are MNHNS and SASEGT. The CDR3 covers 18 residues. V dropped 1 base and J dropped 4; count of bases not matched to a gene: 12. The CDR3 bases are TGTGCCAGCAGTGAAGACAGGGGGGTAGTTTATAAGAATCAGCCCCAGCATTTT. This encodes CASSEDRGVVYKNQPQHF.